These 26 T cell receptor beta chains originate from one sample sequenced in a study of T-cell memory formation after mild COVID-19. TCRdb processed the 5' RACE reads anew with MiXCR; each CDR3 protein has one entry. The data contain 450,000 or so distinct CDR3 sequences, roughly 23% of them seen just once; the ten biggest clones take up under 15%. The specimen sequenced was PBMCs or a T cell subset sorted from them (not recorded which). The receptors stem from an adult woman who had mild COVID-19 (a few samples of this study predate the infection). Cell type and time point are not known.

Many counts were recorded for this clonotype. This chain joins TRBV6-2 or TRBV6-3 and TRBJ2-1; either TRBD1 or TRBD2 may fit D (5 bases each). V was clipped by 5 bases and J by 0 bases, with 14 bases between them. This CDR3 has 16 amino acids. Germline CDR1 is MNHEY and CDR2 is SVGEGT. The CDR3 loop is CASSNPGPSSYNEQFF. The DNA for the CDR3 is TGTGCCAGCAGTAACCCGGGACCGAGCTCCTACAATGAGCAGTTCTTC.

The chain recombines TRBV19 with TRBJ2-7; 10 bases are a match to TRBD1. The V segment lost 10 bases and the J segment 3 bases; nucleotides outside the gene matches: 9. CDR3 length equals 14 residues. Germline V gives CDR1 LNHDA, CDR2 SQIVND (reference sequence). Here the CDR3 reads CATAFGTGDYEQYF. The CDR3 DNA follows: TGTGCCACCGCATTCGGGACAGGGGACTACGAGCAGTACTTC.

This clonotype was found a few times. The chain employs TRBV12-5 and TRBJ2-2; D gene uncertain. Germline V gene lookup returns CDR1 LGHNT and CDR2 FRNRAP. The CDR3 has 12 amino acids. V lost 3 bases and J 5 bases, leaving 4 bases between the germline ends. CDR3 amino acids: CASGFRTGELFF. The DNA of the CDR3 is TGTGCTAGTGGTTTCCGGACCGGGGAGCTGTTTTTT.

V gene TRBV6-6 combines with J gene TRBJ2-7; a possible D gene is TRBD2 (5 bases). The CDR3 extends over 13 amino acids. V was pared by 6 bases and J by 6 bases, with 15 bases between. CDR1 is MNHNY, CDR2 SVGAGI, per germline (reference sequence). The DNA for the CDR3 is TGTGCCAGCAGACCCCCCGAGGGTGGCGAGCAGTACTTC. It is translated as CASRPPEGGEQYF.

In this sample, this clonotype turned up a few times. V and J are TRBV29-1 and TRBJ2-3; 10 nucleotides match TRBD2. The CDR3 consists of 18 residues. Trimming removed 1 base from V and 2 bases from J; junction bases left unmatched: 12. Looked up from germline, CDR1 is SQVTM and CDR2 is ANQGSEA. This CDR3 reads CSVEGASGSPSATDTQYF. CDR3 coding DNA: TGCAGCGTTGAAGGCGCTAGCGGGAGTCCTTCCGCCACAGATACGCAGTATTTT.

This chain uses TRBV9 with TRBJ1-1; D is unresolved. The V gene's germline CDR1 is SGDLS and CDR2 YYNGEE. The CDR3 totals 13 residues. Trimming took 0 bases from V and 3 from J, leaving 6 bases between them. The CDR3 loop is CASSVVEDTEAFF. The DNA of the CDR3 is TGTGCCAGCAGCGTAGTCGAGGACACTGAAGCTTTCTTT.

The chain is built from TRBV24-1 and TRBJ2-3, with D hard to call. V was pared by 8 bases and J by 4 bases, with 6 bases between. Germline values: CDR1 KGHDR, CDR2 SFDVKD. This CDR3 is 11 amino acids long. The CDR3 nucleotides are TGTGCCACCAAAGAGGCAGATACGCAGTATTTT. Its translation: CATKEADTQYF.

The V gene is TRBV5-1, the J gene TRBJ2-7, with D unclear. With 0 bases removed from V and 5 bases from J, the gap between germline ends came to 12 bases. The CDR3 contains 14 residues. Per the germline V gene, CDR1 is SGHRS and CDR2 is YFSETQ. CDR3 amino acids: CASSLAEMVHEQYF. CDR3 bases: TGCGCCAGCAGCTTGGCCGAGATGGTCCACGAGCAGTACTTC. The full variable domain, in which reference TRBV5-1 and TRBJ2-7 provide the parts outside the CDR3, is KAGVTQTPRYLIKTRGQQVTLSCSPISGHRSVSWYQQTPGQGLQFLFEYFSETQRNKGNFPGRFSGRQFSNSRSEMNVSTLELGDSALYLCASSLAEMVHEQYFGPGTRLTVT.

This clonotype was detected only a few times. The J gene is TRBJ2-7, the V gene TRBV7-3, with no clear D. V lost 0 bases and J lost 0, with 6 bases in between. Per the germline V gene, CDR1 is SGHTA and CDR2 is FQGTGA. The CDR3 runs to 14 residues. The CDR3 DNA is TGTGCCAGCAGCTTAACGCCCACCTCCTACGAGCAGTACTTC. Translated, it gives CASSLTPTSYEQYF.

This clonotype was recorded many times. The chain joins TRBV7-2 to TRBJ2-5; D could derive from TRBD1 or TRBD2 (7 bases each). CDR1 and CDR2 (germline): SGHTA, FQGNSA. V was clipped by 6 bases and J by 5 bases, with 13 bases between them. CDR3 length: 13 amino acids. The CDR3 sequence is CASSPGGVETQYF. For the CDR3, the DNA is TGTGCCAGCAGTCCAGGGGGGGTGGAGACCCAGTACTTC.

This clonotype was observed a few times. The rearrangement joins TRBV30 to TRBJ2-2; 9 bases are shared with TRBD1. CDR1 is GTSNPN and CDR2 is SVGIG in the germline V gene (reference sequence). With V trimmed by 3 bases and J by 4 bases, 6 bases remained unmatched. This CDR3 contains 15 residues. CDR3: CAWSPGTGLTGELFF. The CDR3 DNA sequence: TGTGCCTGGAGCCCCGGGACAGGGCTCACCGGGGAGCTGTTTTTT.

This clonotype was seen more than once but under ten times. The chain is built from TRBV12-3 or TRBV12-4 and TRBJ2-1; D not certain. This CDR3 has 16 amino acids. The V end lost 7 bases, the J end lost 1 base, and 17 bases lay between the germline ends. The DNA of the CDR3 is TGTGCCAGCACTCTGGGGATGTGGGGATCCTACAATGAGCAGTTCTTC. This codes for CASTLGMWGSYNEQFF.

J is TRBJ2-1 and V is TRBV29-1, with 7 nucleotides matching TRBD2. This CDR3 contains 9 residues. CDR1 is SQVTM, CDR2 ANQGSEA, per germline. The chain's CDR3 is CRAGLKQFF. The CDR3 region has the DNA TGCAGAGCGGGGTTAAAGCAGTTCTTC.

V is TRBV12-3 or TRBV12-4 and J is TRBJ1-2; perhaps TRBD1 as D (5 bases). V was trimmed by 1 base and J by 4 bases, leaving 10 bases between them. CDR3 length: 14 residues. This CDR3 is CASSLGAGPYGYTF. DNA for the CDR3: TGTGCCAGCAGTTTAGGTGCGGGGCCCTATGGCTACACCTTC.

This clonotype showed up just a few times. The rearrangement uses TRBV5-1 and TRBJ2-7; 11 bases match TRBD1. Trimming took 3 bases from V and 4 from J; bases not matched to a gene: 12. Germline loops: CDR1 SGHRS, CDR2 YFSETQ. The CDR3 has 17 amino acids. CDR3 region: CASSYDSGQGARYEQYF. The CDR3 nucleotides are TGCGCCAGCAGCTACGACTCCGGACAGGGGGCGCGGTACGAGCAGTACTTC.

This chain uses TRBV4-3 with TRBJ2-7, with a possible D match to TRBD1 (5 bases). V was cut by 4 bases and J by 2 bases, with 15 bases left in between. The CDR3 loop spans 15 amino acids. Germline CDR1 is LGHNA and CDR2 is YSLEER. CDR3 nucleotide sequence: TGCGCCAGCAGCCCTGGTGGGCAGGGTACCTACGAGCAGTACTTC. This sequence encodes CASSPGGQGTYEQYF.

The rearrangement uses TRBV7-6 and TRBJ2-2; tentatively, D is TRBD1 (6 bases). Trimming removed 2 bases at V and 4 bases at J, with 17 bases between. Germline V gene data show CDR1 as SGHVS and CDR2 as FNYEAQ. There are 17 residues in the CDR3. CDR3 in amino acids: CASSLSIGGQITGELFF. The CDR3 DNA follows: TGTGCCAGCAGCTTATCGATTGGGGGCCAAATCACCGGGGAGCTGTTTTTT.

This clonotype was counted once. The V and J genes are TRBV9 and TRBJ2-3; D gene unclear. This CDR3 is 15 amino acids long. Trimming stripped 4 bases from V and 3 bases from J, with 15 bases between. Looked up from germline, CDR1 is SGDLS and CDR2 is YYNGEE. The chain's CDR3 is CASSPSPSGTDTQYF. Written as DNA, the CDR3 is TGTGCCAGCAGCCCCTCCCCTAGTGGGACAGATACGCAGTATTTT. Complete variable domain (other parts from reference TRBV9 and TRBJ2-3): DSGVTQTPKHLITATGQRVTLRCSPRSGDLSVYWYQQSLDQGLQFLIQYYNGEERAKGNILERFSAQQFPDLHSELNLSSLELGDSALYFCASSPSPSGTDTQYFGPGTRLTVL.

This clonotype turned up a few times. The rearrangement uses TRBV7-9 and TRBJ2-5; TRBD1 matches 7 bases. This CDR3 region has 15 residues. Losses at the gene ends were 1 base for V and 5 bases for J; bases not matched to a gene: 7. Germline values: CDR1 SEHNR, CDR2 FQNEAQ (reference sequence). The CDR3 reads CASSLVGQGVETQYF. DNA of the CDR3: TGTGCCAGCAGCTTAGTTGGCCAGGGGGTTGAGACCCAGTACTTC. The full variable domain, its missing parts supplied by reference TRBV7-9 and TRBJ2-5, is DTGVSQNPRHKITKRGQNVTFRCDPISEHNRLYWYRQTLGQGPEFLTYFQNEAQLEKSRLLSDRFSAERPKGSFSTLEIQRTEQGDSAMYLCASSLVGQGVETQYFGPGTRLLVL.

This clonotype was seen more than once but under ten times. The rearrangement joins TRBV25-1 to TRBJ1-1, with a possible D match to TRBD1 (5 bases). The CDR3 runs 14 residues. From germline, CDR1 is MGHDK and CDR2 SYGVNS. Deletions cut 3 bases from V and 7 bases from J, with 15 bases between. The CDR3 DNA sequence: TGTGCCAGCAGTGACGAGGGGCCGACCGGTGAAGCTTTCTTT. As protein: CASSDEGPTGEAFF. The complete variable domain, with remaining parts taken from reference TRBV25-1 and TRBJ1-1, reads EADIYQTPRYLVIGTGKKITLECSQTMGHDKMYWYQQDPGMELHLIHYSYGVNSTEKGDLSSESTVSRIRTEHFPLTLESARPSHTSQYLCASSDEGPTGEAFFGQGTRLTVV.

This sequence joins TRBV5-4 and TRBJ2-5; tentatively, D is TRBD1 (6 bases). V lost 4 bases, J lost 5 bases, and 12 bases lay in between. This CDR3 has 13 amino acids. CDR1 is SGHNT and CDR2 is YYREEE in the germline V gene (reference sequence). The chain's CDR3 is CASSGGQRETQYF. The CDR3 region has the DNA TGTGCCAGCAGCGGAGGACAGCGGGAGACCCAGTACTTC.

This clonotype was seen more than once but under ten times. The V and J genes are TRBV20-1 and TRBJ2-7; 11 nucleotides align to TRBD1. V shed 3 bases, J shed 4 bases, and the junction held 8 bases outside the gene matches. Germline-derived CDR1 and CDR2 are DFQATT and SNEGSKA (reference sequence). The CDR3 is 15 residues long. The CDR3 nucleotides are TGCAGTGCTAGGCTCGGGACAGGGGGGACATACGAGCAGTACTTC. Translating it yields CSARLGTGGTYEQYF.

This clonotype was seen a handful of times. The chain employs TRBV2 and TRBJ1-5; D is undetermined. Trimming took off 2 bases at V and 11 bases at J, with 16 bases between the two ends. This CDR3 spans 14 amino acids. Germline CDR1 is SNHLY and CDR2 is FYNNEI. The DNA for the CDR3 is TGTGCCAGCAGTGAACTACTCGGTGGGATAGCCCAGCATTTT. It yields the protein CASSELLGGIAQHF.

This chain connects TRBV12-3 or TRBV12-4 to TRBJ1-5, with TRBD1 matching over 9 bases. The V and J ends lost 4 bases and 5 bases, in that order; junction bases with no gene match: 0. This CDR3 is built from 13 residues. The CDR3 sequence: CASSWDRDQPQHF. CDR3 coding DNA: TGTGCCAGCAGTTGGGACAGGGATCAGCCCCAGCATTTT.

The V gene is TRBV15, the J gene TRBJ1-4; 11 nucleotides match TRBD1. V lost 0 bases and J lost 8; bases outside the gene matches: 5. This CDR3 contains 16 residues. Germline V gene data show CDR1 as LNHNV and CDR2 as YYDKDF (reference sequence). The CDR3 here is CATSRDRRTGGEKLFF. The CDR3 bases are TGTGCCACCAGCAGAGATCGGCGGACAGGGGGCGAAAAACTGTTTTTT.

This chain links TRBV5-4 with TRBJ1-1; perhaps TRBD1 as D (5 bases). V lost 5 bases and J 3 bases, leaving 14 bases between the germline ends. This CDR3 is 14 amino acids long. Germline CDR1 and CDR2: SGHNT and YYREEE (reference sequence). The CDR3 DNA reads as TGTGCCAGCAGGCAAAGGGGTTTGGACACTGAAGCTTTCTTT. Its translation is CASRQRGLDTEAFF.